These T cell receptor beta chains were read from a single sample in a study of OX40 agonist ivuxolimab in advanced cancers. Libraries were prepared by immunoSEQ multiplex PCR; TCRdb keeps only in-frame clonotypes and omits some of them. The sample gives about 46,000 clones, around nine tenths of which show up once; approximately 10% is in the top ten. The material was CD4+ or CD8+ T cells sorted from blood, obtained in a trial of the OX40 agonist ivuxolimab. Receptors originate from an adult with an advanced solid tumor such as melanoma, head and neck, liver or kidney cancer. Each CDR3 is given with its conserved first and last residue. D genes are given only for firm matches. Only part of the rows carry a size: once, few, many, or a class if the clone is expanded.

V	size	D	J	CDR3	DNA
TRBV11-3	-	-	TRBJ2-7	CASSLAAGNEQYF	TGTGCCAGCAGCTTAGCGGCGGGAAACGAGCAGTACTTC
TRBV10-3	-	-	TRBJ1-4	CAISESKGDGVPKLFF	TGTGCCATCAGTGAGTCGAAGGGTGACGGGGTACCGAAACTGTTTTTT
TRBV13	-	-	TRBJ2-1	CASSLGNEQFF	TGTGCCAGCAGCTTAGGGAATGAGCAGTTCTTC
TRBV10-3	once	TRBD1	TRBJ1-6	CAISVGDRDHSPLHF	TGTGCCATCAGTGTGGGGGACAGGGACCATTCACCCCTCCACTTT
TRBV7-8	-	TRBD2	TRBJ2-1	CASSLGLAGGLGEQFF	TGTGCCAGCAGCCTCGGACTAGCGGGAGGGTTGGGTGAGCAGTTCTTC
TRBV19	-	TRBD2	TRBJ2-1	CASSITAGGNNEQFF	TGTGCCAGTAGTATCACCGCGGGAGGGAACAATGAGCAGTTCTTC
TRBV29-1	-	TRBD1	TRBJ1-2	CSVRTGSGYTF	TGCAGCGTTCGGACAGGGAGCGGCTACACCTTC
TRBV13	-	TRBD2	TRBJ2-1	CASSSGTSGEVYNEQFF	TGTGCCAGCAGCTCGGGGACTAGCGGGGAGGTTTACAATGAGCAGTTCTTC
TRBV6-5	-	TRBD1	TRBJ2-1	CASSLTGGNEQFF	TGTGCCAGCAGCTTGACAGGGGGCAATGAGCAGTTCTTC
TRBV4-1	few	-	TRBJ1-3	CASSQEYISGNTIYF	TGCGCCAGCAGCCAAGAGTATATCTCTGGAAACACCATATATTTT
TRBV9	-	TRBD1	TRBJ2-4	CASSVGTGGGIQYF	TGTGCCAGCAGCGTCGGGACAGGGGGCGGCATTCAGTACTTC
TRBV6-5	once	-	TRBJ1-2	CASSYVGNYGYTF	TGTGCCAGCAGTTACGTAGGGAACTATGGCTACACCTTC
TRBV9	-	-	TRBJ2-1	CASSTPLRGENNEQFF	TGTGCCAGCAGCACCCCCCTCCGGGGAGAAAACAATGAGCAGTTCTTC
TRBV18	-	-	TRBJ2-7	CASSPKESAYEQYF	TGTGCCAGCTCACCGAAGGAATCCGCCTACGAGCAGTACTTC